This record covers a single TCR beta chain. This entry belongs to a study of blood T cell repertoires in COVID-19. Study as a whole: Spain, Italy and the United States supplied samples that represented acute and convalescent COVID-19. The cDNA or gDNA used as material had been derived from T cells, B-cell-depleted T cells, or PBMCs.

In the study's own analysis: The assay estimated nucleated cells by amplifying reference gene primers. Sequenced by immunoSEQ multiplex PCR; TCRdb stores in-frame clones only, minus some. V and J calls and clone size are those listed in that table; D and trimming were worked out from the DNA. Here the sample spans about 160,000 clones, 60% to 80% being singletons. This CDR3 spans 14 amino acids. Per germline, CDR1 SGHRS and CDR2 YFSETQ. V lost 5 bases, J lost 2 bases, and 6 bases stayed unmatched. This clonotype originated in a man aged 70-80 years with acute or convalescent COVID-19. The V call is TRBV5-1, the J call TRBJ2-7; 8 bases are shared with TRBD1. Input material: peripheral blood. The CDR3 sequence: CASSSGQAAYEQYF. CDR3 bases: TGCGCCAGCAGTTCGGGACAGGCCGCCTACGAGCAGTACTTC.